Following are 16 T cell receptor beta chains from one sample sequenced in a study of cytomegalovirus exposure and HLA in healthy donors. The protocol was immunoSEQ multiplex PCR, while the TCRdb copy is restricted to in-frame clones and leaves out a portion. The data contain tens of thousands of clones, just under 95% of them singletons. The sequencing input was PBMCs. The receptors here all came from a man between 18 and 29 years old in good health and CMV-seropositive.

The chain is built from TRBV2 and TRBJ2-7; 10 bases match TRBD2. Germline trimming cut 1 base from V and 6 bases from J; bases unmatched to any gene: 3. The germline V gene has CDR1 SNHLY and CDR2 FYNNEI. The CDR3 is 14 amino acids. CDR3 amino acids: CASSEGTSGSEQYF. DNA of the CDR3: TGTGCCAGCAGTGAAGGGACTAGCGGTTCCGAGCAGTACTTC.

The chain joins TRBV7-2 to TRBJ2-3; 12 positions agree with TRBD2. The CDR3 has 15 residues. Germline V gives CDR1 SGHTA, CDR2 FQGNSA. With V trimmed by 5 bases and J by 6 bases, 6 bases remained unmatched. The CDR3 region has the DNA TGTGCCAGCAGCCCTAGCGGGGGGGATGGGGATACGCAGTATTTT. As protein: CASSPSGGDGDTQYF.

This chain uses TRBV19 with TRBJ2-3; 7 bases fit TRBD1. Germline V gene data show CDR1 as LNHDA and CDR2 as SQIVND (reference sequence). V was pared by 5 bases and J by 12 bases, with 8 bases of the junction left unmatched. CDR3 size: 12 residues. As DNA, the CDR3 is TGTGCCAGTAGTCAAGACAGGGTTCTTCAGTATTTT. Protein sequence: CASSQDRVLQYF. Full variable domain (outside the CDR3, taken from reference TRBV19 and TRBJ2-3): DGGITQSPKYLFRKEGQNVTLSCEQNLNHDAMYWYRQDPGQGLRLIYYSQIVNDFQKGDIAEGYSVSREKKESFPLTVTSAQKNPTAFYLCASSQDRVLQYFGPGTRLTVL.

This chain links TRBV5-6 with TRBJ2-7; D perhaps matches TRBD2 (5 bases). The ends were cut back, 8 bases at V and 3 bases at J, with 12 bases in the middle. Germline lookup yields CDR1 SGHDT and CDR2 YYEEEE. This CDR3 contains 12 residues. The CDR3 spells CASGRGYYEQYF. In DNA, the CDR3 is TGTGCCAGTGGGCGCGGGTACTACGAGCAGTACTTC.

The V and J genes are TRBV6-5 and TRBJ1-2; D is undetermined. With 2 bases removed from V and 7 bases from J, the gap between germline ends came to 11 bases. CDR3 length: 13 residues. Germline loops: CDR1 MNHEY, CDR2 SVGAGI. DNA of the CDR3: TGTGCCAGCAGTTACGACGGGGTTTTTGGCTACACCTTC. This codes for CASSYDGVFGYTF.

This chain joins TRBV29-1 and TRBJ2-7, with D possibly TRBD1 on 6 matching bases. The length of the CDR3 is 12 residues. Germline CDR1 SQVTM, CDR2 ANQGSEA. Trimming shortened V by 5 bases and J by 1 base, and 9 bases separated the two germline ends. CDR3 DNA sequence: TGCAGCGTTTACCAGGGGTCCTACGAGCAGTACTTC. This gives the protein CSVYQGSYEQYF.

The chain couples TRBV9 to TRBJ2-3, with no clear D. The CDR3 extends over 14 amino acids. The V gene's germline CDR1 is SGDLS and CDR2 YYNGEE. Trimming took off 3 bases at V and 5 bases at J, with 13 bases between the two ends. The CDR3 nucleotides read TGTGCCAGCAGCGGCCTCATGGCAGGAGATACGCAGTATTTT. It translates to CASSGLMAGDTQYF.

This chain uses TRBV27 with TRBJ1-1; 9 bases align to TRBD1. The CDR3 is 14 residues long. Germline-derived CDR1 and CDR2 are MNHEY and SMNVEV (reference sequence). With V trimmed by 6 bases and J by 1 base, 3 bases remained unmatched. CDR3 region: CASRRTGENTEAFF. CDR3 bases: TGTGCCAGCAGAAGGACAGGGGAGAACACTGAAGCTTTCTTT.

This chain uses TRBV5-1 with TRBJ2-5, with 10 bases lining up with TRBD2. J gave up 1 base and V 2 bases, and 14 bases lay outside the gene matches. The CDR3 is 19 amino acids. The germline CDR1 and CDR2 sequences are SGHRS and YFSETQ. In DNA, the CDR3 is TGCGCCAGCAGCTTCTCCAAGCATAGCGGGAGGCCCCCCCAAGAGACCCAGTACTTC. It is translated as CASSFSKHSGRPPQETQYF.

Points on this clone: Distinct nucleotide sequences in the sample also encode this CDR3. J is TRBJ2-2 and V is TRBV5-1, with TRBD2 matching 12 bases. Per germline, CDR1 SGHRS and CDR2 YFSETQ. The ends lost 1 base at V and 7 bases at J; junction bases unmatched: 11. The CDR3 consists of 18 residues. Written as DNA, the CDR3 is TGCGCCAGCAGCTTGAGCCCTAGCGGGAGGGCCGTAGGCGGGGAGCTGTTTTTT. This gives the protein CASSLSPSGRAVGGELFF.

The chain combines TRBV5-1 with TRBJ1-4, with TRBD1 as a possible D gene (6 bases). CDR1 and CDR2 from the germline V gene are SGHRS and YFSETQ. Trimming took 4 bases from V and 13 from J, leaving 14 bases between them. The CDR3 contains 12 residues. The CDR3 loop is CASSETRGRLFF. In nucleotides, the CDR3 is TGCGCCAGCAGCGAAACCAGGGGCCGACTGTTTTTT.

The chain joins TRBV2 to TRBJ1-2; D gene ambiguous. CDR3 size: 12 residues. The V and J ends lost 4 bases and 6 bases respectively, with 9 bases between them. The V gene's germline CDR1 is SNHLY and CDR2 FYNNEI. CDR3: CASSGGRDGYTF. The CDR3 DNA sequence: TGTGCCAGCAGTGGTGGTAGAGATGGCTACACCTTC.

This clone was seen a few times. J is TRBJ1-1 and V is TRBV6-6; a possible D gene is TRBD1 (6 bases). Deletions cut 6 bases from V and 4 bases from J, with 18 bases between. The CDR3 has 15 amino acids. The V gene's germline CDR1 is MNHNY and CDR2 SVGAGI (reference sequence). The CDR3 sequence is CASSLTGTRGTEAFF. DNA for the CDR3: TGTGCCAGCAGCCTAACCGGGACCAGGGGCACTGAAGCTTTCTTT.

The chain is built from TRBV28 and TRBJ2-7, with D perhaps matching TRBD2 (5 bases). The CDR3 has 14 amino acids. Trimming shortened V by 2 bases and J by 2 bases, and 10 bases separated the two germline ends. The germline V gene encodes CDR1 MDHEN and CDR2 SYDVKM. The CDR3 coding sequence is TGTGCCAGCAGTTTACCCACGGGGACCTACGAGCAGTACTTC. Translated: CASSLPTGTYEQYF.

V usage is TRBV4-2 and J usage is TRBJ2-7, with D unresolved. The CDR3 runs 12 residues. The germline V and J ends were trimmed by 0 bases and 6 bases, with 6 bases remaining between them. Germline V gene sequence: CDR1 LGHNA, CDR2 YNFKEQ. The CDR3 is CASSQDISEQYF. CDR3 DNA: TGTGCCAGCAGCCAAGATATTTCCGAGCAGTACTTC.

This chain joins TRBV28 and TRBJ2-7, with TRBD1 as a possible D gene (7 bases). Trimming removed 6 bases from V and 0 bases from J, with 18 bases in between. This CDR3 has 16 residues. Germline loops: CDR1 MDHEN, CDR2 SYDVKM. The DNA for the CDR3 is TGTGCCAGCAGAACCGGAGGGGGCGGAAGCTCCTACGAGCAGTACTTC. It yields the protein CASRTGGGGSSYEQYF.